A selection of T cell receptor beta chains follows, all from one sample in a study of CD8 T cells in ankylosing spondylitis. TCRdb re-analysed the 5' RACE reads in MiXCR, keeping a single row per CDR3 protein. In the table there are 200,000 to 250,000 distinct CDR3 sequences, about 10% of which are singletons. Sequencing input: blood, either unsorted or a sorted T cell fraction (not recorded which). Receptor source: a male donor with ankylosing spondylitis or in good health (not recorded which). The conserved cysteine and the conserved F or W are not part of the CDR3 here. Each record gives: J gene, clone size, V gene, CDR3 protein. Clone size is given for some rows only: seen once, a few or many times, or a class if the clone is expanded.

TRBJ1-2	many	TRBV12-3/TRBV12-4	ASSAMVSVGYT
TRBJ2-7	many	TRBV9	ASSRQGTYEQY
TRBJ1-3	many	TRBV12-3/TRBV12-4	ASSRPGTIY
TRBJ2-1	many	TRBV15	ATSRDQGNDNEQF
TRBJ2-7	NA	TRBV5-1	ASSPPGDEQY
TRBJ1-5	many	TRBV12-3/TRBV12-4	ASGYQPQH
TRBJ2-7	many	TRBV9	ASSVTGGNEQY
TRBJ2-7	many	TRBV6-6	ASSNYEQY
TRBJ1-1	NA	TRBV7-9	ASSLYQGGEAF
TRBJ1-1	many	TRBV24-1	ATSDPGTTEAF
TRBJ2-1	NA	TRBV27	ASSLYVGGPYNEQF
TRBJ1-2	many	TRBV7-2	ASRSNAGTAVYT
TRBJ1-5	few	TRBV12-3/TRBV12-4	ASSRAGNQPQH
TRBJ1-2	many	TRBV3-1	ASMDLNYGYT
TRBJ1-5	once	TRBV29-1	SVGGANQPQH
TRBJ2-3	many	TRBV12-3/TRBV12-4	ASSLGLEADTQY
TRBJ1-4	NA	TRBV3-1	ASSQDPTGGEKLF
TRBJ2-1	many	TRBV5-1	ASSLMENQF
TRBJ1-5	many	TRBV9	ASSPQPGHQPQH
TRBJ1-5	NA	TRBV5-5	ASSGNAGGNQPQH
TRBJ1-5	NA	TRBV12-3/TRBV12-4	ASSHHRDTNQPQH
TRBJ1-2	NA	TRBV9	ASSPEDRASAYGYT
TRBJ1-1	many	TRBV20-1	SARGGGDTEAF
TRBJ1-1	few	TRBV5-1	ASSRGDRPTQLTQTMNTEAF
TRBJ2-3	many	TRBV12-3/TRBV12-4	ASSISGSRTDTQY
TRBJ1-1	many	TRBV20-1	SAPPGRQGGSAEAF
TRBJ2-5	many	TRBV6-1	ASGGGRVETQY